Sequencing of this T cell receptor beta chain was carried out in a study of cytomegalovirus exposure and HLA in healthy donors (dated by TCRdb to the late 2010s). Background for the entire study: According to an earlier analysis of several hundred of the donors, roughly 180 million T cells yielded 90 million to 140 million unique TCR beta sequences and roughly 280 Gb of sequence data. In addition to the first cohort of roughly 670 subjects, a separate validation cohort of about 120 different subjects was used. The later analysis used no new phenotypic data to find candidate immune exposures, relying instead on TCR beta sequences and their occurrence across donors. Genome-wide SNP genotypes for about three fifths of the roughly 670 donors were used in a later genetic analysis, which treated that subset as a discovery cohort. Every discovery cohort repertoire had been produced on one sequencing platform. Roughly 300 gigabases of sequencing data and tens of millions of unique TCR sequences were included in an early release covering 500 to 750 HLA-typed donors. The study aimed to test whether signatures of past pathogen exposure could be identified by cataloging public T cell receptors. To decide whether each TCR beta V gene segment behaved as functional or pseudogenic, an earlier analysis of some 600 of the donors relied on high-throughput TCR beta sequencing. The number of typed donors differed by locus: 629-630 for A, B, C, DRB1 and DQB1; 500 to 550 for DQA1; 606 for DPA1; and around 490 for DPB1. A handful of DR-DQ haplotypes were handled as single units for association and clustering because linkage in the cohort was strong. HLA typing covered class I and class II loci at four-digit resolution. Of the approximately 400 genotyped donors, 81% fell in the genetic ancestry cluster associated with self-reported Caucasian donors. Donor age, sex, ethnicity and CMV serostatus were collected together with the repertoire data. Among 300 to 450 genotyped donors of the cohort, an average of approximately 250,000 unique TCR beta nucleotide sequences were sequenced per donor, roughly 20% of them non-productive. The study used immunosequencing to profile the T cell repertoires of 666 subjects and linked those repertoires to cytomegalovirus serostatus. To study patterns of TCR occurrence, a later analysis re-analyzed previously published TCR beta repertoires from 666 donors and added high-resolution HLA genotyping. High-throughput TCR immunosequencing, statistical association of individual TCRs with disease status, and machine learning were combined to predict cytomegalovirus infection status.

In total, approximately 700 healthy bone marrow donors made up the cohort. Cohort members were all nominally healthy when sampled, although unrecorded immune exposures were likely present. The donor tested CMV seronegative, placing the donor among the roughly 400 seronegative members of the cohort. A peripheral blood sample was provided by each donor, and peripheral blood mononuclear cells were used for TCR beta sequencing. Genomic DNA was extracted from the blood cell samples with the Qiagen DNeasy Blood Extraction Kit. Clipping removes 5 bases from V and 0 bases from J, with 8 as the unmatched junction base count. The CDR3 has 16 amino acids, counting the end cysteine and phenylalanine. The only DNA kept is the CDR3, 48 bases in frame from the first base. The germline V gene gives CDR1 as SGHAT and CDR2 as FQNNGV. This clone was found once. Its antigen is unknown. Base qualities are not recorded, but no much larger clone differs from it by a single base.

General findings and caveats noted by the study authors: Sequencing depth was assumed to be roughly uniform across donors in the presence/absence analyses, though that assumption may not hold. A cluster of highly shared sequence variants was judged likely to represent a technical artifact of the sequencing pipeline. In both the original and validation cohorts, the classifier was reported to diagnose cytomegalovirus status with high specificity and sensitivity. CMV serostatus was the only immune exposure information available for the cohort. According to the authors, the approach could potentially be generalized to other disease states and immunological phenotypes. The 87-base-pair reads could not distinguish some IMGT-functional V segments, including TRBV6-2 and TRBV6-3, so those segments were excluded. A later analysis found that HLA-associated TCR beta chains were more clonally expanded and had lower generation probabilities than equally common non-associated chains. While some public TCRs were present in many individuals, most TCR sequences turned up only very rarely across donors. This cohort had only TCR beta chains sequenced, and the lack of alpha or paired-chain data limited which features could be detected. A later genetic analysis reported fewer N-insertions in productive TCRs among donors in an Asian-associated ancestry cluster than the roughly 720-donor mean. In vitro tests confirmed that a few of the cytomegalovirus-associated TCR beta chains recognize cytomegalovirus antigens. A further reported finding was that TCR beta sequences accurately predicted the HLA-A and HLA-B alleles for most subjects in the first cohort. Linkage disequilibrium might explain the correlated functional status among segregating V segments, but an unknown experimental factor could not be excluded. The study gave a list of 150 to 200 TCR beta chains associated with cytomegalovirus. According to a later analysis, TCR association rates differed among HLA loci, with DRB1 alleles showing the most associated TCRs and HLA-C alleles showing the fewest. Strong co-occurrence of HLA alleles, especially DR and DQ, made assigning TCR associations to individual alleles difficult. A later genetic analysis associated a missense DCLRE1C variant with V-gene and J-gene trimming of TCR beta chains, and an independent cohort replicated the association. HLA typing was unavailable for some donors at each locus, so association tests used only the typed subset. In an earlier analysis of under 600 of the donors, most TCR beta V segments were observed in productive rearrangements about 90% or about 30% of the time, broadly matching IMGT annotations. Because counts were too low, approximately 15 rarely observed V segments, including chromosome 9 orphons, were excluded from the earlier analysis of some 590 of the donors. In a later analysis, several top co-occurrence clusters were reported to appear linked to parvovirus B19, influenza, CMV and Epstein-Barr virus. At a false discovery rate of 0.05, a later analysis linked roughly 17,000 TCR beta sequences to specific HLA alleles. In a later analysis, most CMV-associated TCR beta chains were found to appear HLA-restricted, with HLA associations seemingly driven largely by CMV exposure.

Libraries were prepared through the immunoSEQ multiplex PCR assay. For the multiplex PCR, a mixture combining 60 forward primers for TCR Vbeta segments and 13 reverse primers for TCR Jbeta segments was used. A multiplex PCR assay on genomic DNA amplified the CDR3 region of rearranged TCR beta genes. On the Illumina HiSeq System, the amplified TCR beta libraries were sequenced as 87-base-pair reads. As for how the authors treated the data: A later analysis tallied around 87 million unique TCR beta chains across the 666 repertoires, and roughly 11 million of those chains were shared by two or more donors. Raw reads were error-corrected and collapsed into unique sequences by a nearest-neighbor algorithm in which closely related sequences were merged to remove PCR and sequencing errors. CDR3 sequences were aligned to IMGT reference sequences to assign V, D and J gene segments. For a sequence to be retained, a match of at least six nucleotides to both a V gene segment and a J gene segment was required. Rearrangements were classified as productive when the CDR3 lacked stop codons and remained in frame with V and J, and all other rearrangements were classified as non-productive. Following IMGT convention, CDR3 was defined as the stretch from the second conserved V-encoded cysteine up to the conserved J-encoded phenylalanine. The earlier analysis of fewer than 750 of the donors excluded sequences that lacked an unambiguous match to a single V gene segment. An earlier analysis of 450 to 650 of the donors called V segments functional above 56.7% productive rearrangements and segregating when the between-donor standard deviation exceeded 5%. To diagnose cytomegalovirus status from the catalog of TCR beta chain sequences, a statistical classification framework was built. V and J gene assignment, in a later analysis, came from comparing TCR nucleotide sequences with IMGT/GENE-DB human TR gene sequences. In a later analysis, CDR3 sequences and most-parsimonious VDJ recombination scenarios were assigned using the TCRdist pipeline. A later analysis defined each TCR beta chain by its CDR3 amino acid sequence plus V-gene family, and excluded reads lacking a unique V-gene family. To address suspected cross-contamination and a sequencing artifact, a later analysis removed 592 highly shared, low-generation-probability nucleotide sequences. For each public chain, a later analysis derived a clonal expansion index from normalized ranks of inferred template counts within each repertoire. Generation probabilities in a later analysis came from a VDJ recombination model fitted to out-of-frame rearrangements, and those results were checked against IGoR. Hypergeometric tests were used in a later analysis to score TCR-TCR, TCR-HLA and TCR-CMV co-occurrence, with a repertoire-size bias correction applied to the TCR pairs. False discovery rates were estimated in a later analysis by permuting HLA or CMV assignments 20 times. A later analysis grouped co-occurring TCRs with DBSCAN, adding TCRdist sequence similarity when clustering within HLA-allele-positive subsets. For co-occurrence clustering, repertoires with fewer than 30,000 or more than 120,000 public chains were excluded, along with 5 or 6 repertoires with anomalous nucleotide sharing. TCRdb re-hosts the immuneACCESS table, in-frame sequences only. Its copies lack some clones; in the studies checked, an unresolved V gene accounts for under half of them, and the cause for the rest is not known. V, J and clone size are taken as reported in that table, and D and trimming were inferred from the DNA itself. The sample has roughly 200,000 clones on record, approximately 82% of them singletons. The ten largest account for 0.63% of the sample.

This TCR was sampled from a young man in good health and CMV-seronegative. The chain was built from TRBV11-2 and TRBJ1-1; TRBD1 agrees with 8 junctional bases. The sequenced sample consisted of PBMCs. The nucleotide sequence is TGTGCCAGCAGCCTAGGACAGGGCTCCATGAACACTGAAGCTTTCTTT. Translated, it gives CASSLGQGSMNTEAFF.